The clone carrying this T cell receptor beta chain was observed a single time. Its antigen is currently unknown. Germline CDR1 DFQATT, CDR2 SNEGSKA (reference sequence). CDR3 length: 14 residues. The library was made from cDNA and included unique molecular identifiers. TCRdb recomputed calls from the PCR reads with MiXCR, one row per CDR3 protein. This repertoire shows approximately 660,000 distinct CDR3 sequences, 55% to 60% found once; its top ten account for about 11%. The data belong to a study of post-analysis software for immune sequencing data. Regarding the study as a whole: The five TRBV segments detected at higher frequency in patients than in controls included TRBV5-6, TRBV5-1 and TRBV20-1. Relative to controls, patients with multiple sclerosis showed significantly lower normalized Chao1 diversity.

V is TRBV20-1 and J is TRBJ2-5, with TRBD2 as a possible D gene (6 bases). With the DNA end fitting TRBJ2-7 better, the J assignment may be wrong. Specimen: blood. The clonotype was recovered from a girl aged 2-10 years with multiple sclerosis. The DNA of the CDR3 is TGCAGTGCGCCGTTGGGGGGAAGGACATACGAGCAGTACTTC. Translated, it gives CSAPLGGRTYEQYF.